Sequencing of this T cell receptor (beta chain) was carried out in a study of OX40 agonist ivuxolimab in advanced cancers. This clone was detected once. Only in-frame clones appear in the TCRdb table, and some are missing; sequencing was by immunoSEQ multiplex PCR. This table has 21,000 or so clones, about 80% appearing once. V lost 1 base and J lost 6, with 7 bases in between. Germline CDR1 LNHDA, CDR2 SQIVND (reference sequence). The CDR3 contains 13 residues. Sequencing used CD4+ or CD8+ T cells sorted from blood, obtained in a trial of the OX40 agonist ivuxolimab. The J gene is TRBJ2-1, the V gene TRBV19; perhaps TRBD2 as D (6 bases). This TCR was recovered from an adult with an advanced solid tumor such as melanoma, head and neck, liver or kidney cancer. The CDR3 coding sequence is TGTGCCAGTAGTATAGGCGGGATCAATGAGCAGTTCTTC. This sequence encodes CASSIGGINEQFF.